These 21 T cell receptor beta chains were sequenced from one sample in a study of control samples from healthy donors and cancer patients. The repertoire was sequenced with immunoSEQ multiplex PCR; TCRdb's copy has only in-frame clones and lacks some. The sample holds almost 85,000 clones, approximately 94% seen once. Sequenced: blood. The receptors were gathered from a woman between 18 and 29 years old in good health.

The rearrangement uses TRBV6-6 and TRBJ1-3; 7 bases map to TRBD1. CDR1 and CDR2 (germline): MNHNY, SVGAGI (reference sequence). This CDR3 region has 15 residues. The V segment lost 6 bases and the J segment 0 bases; nucleotides outside the gene matches: 5. The CDR3 sequence is CASRLTGSSGNTIYF. CDR3 sequence (DNA): TGTGCCAGCAGATTGACAGGGAGCTCTGGAAACACCATATATTTT.

The V gene is TRBV5-4, the J gene TRBJ1-4; 7 bases match TRBD1. Germline V lookup: CDR1 SGHNT, CDR2 YYREEE (reference sequence). There are 14 residues in the CDR3. V lost 3 bases, J lost 8 bases, and 7 bases stayed unmatched. CDR3 in amino acids: CASSSTGDREKLFF. DNA of the CDR3: TGTGCCAGCAGCTCCACAGGGGATCGAGAAAAACTGTTTTTT.

This clone was detected only once. CDR3 sequence: CASSSTARETQYF. CDR3 DNA sequence: TGTGCCAGCAGCTCGACAGCGAGGGAGACCCAGTACTTC. This rearrangement joins TRBV7-9 to TRBJ2-5; maybe TRBD1 (5 bases). The V and J ends lost 4 bases and 5 bases respectively, with 11 bases between them. Germline CDR1 reads SEHNR; CDR2 reads FQNEAQ (reference sequence). This CDR3 region has 13 residues.

The chain recombines TRBV10-2 with TRBJ2-1; the match to TRBD2 covers 15 bases. CDR3 length equals 18 residues. The trim removed 4 bases at V and 9 bases at J, leaving 13 bases unmatched. CDR1 and CDR2 (germline): WSHSY, SAAADI. Here the CDR3 DNA reads TGCGCCAGCAGTGTGACTCGGACTAGCGGGGGGGGCCCAGCTGAGCAGTTCTTC. Encoded protein: CASSVTRTSGGGPAEQFF.

This chain uses TRBV7-8 with TRBJ2-7; D is possibly TRBD1 (5 bases). V was trimmed by 5 bases and J by 2 bases, leaving 13 bases between them. Germline CDR1 reads SGHVS; CDR2 reads FQNEAQ. This CDR3 comprises 14 residues. In DNA, the CDR3 is TGTGCCAGCAGCCCGTCGGACAAGACCTACGAGCAGTACTTC. Its protein is CASSPSDKTYEQYF.

The V and J genes are TRBV19 and TRBJ2-4; the D gene is possibly TRBD1 (7 bases). CDR1 and CDR2 from the germline V gene are LNHDA and SQIVND (reference sequence). V was clipped by 3 bases and J by 2 bases, with 20 bases between them. This CDR3 is built from 18 residues. In DNA, the CDR3 is TGTGCCAGTAGTATTGGGTCCCGACAGGGAGGACCCAAAAACATTCAGTACTTC. Protein: CASSIGSRQGGPKNIQYF.

V is TRBV11-2 and J is TRBJ1-1; D is unclear. This CDR3 has 16 amino acids. Germline V gene data show CDR1 as SGHAT and CDR2 as FQNNGV. V was trimmed by 5 bases and J by 7 bases, leaving 23 bases between them. CDR3 sequence reads: CASSIKRARREVEAFF. The CDR3 nucleotides are TGTGCCAGCAGCATTAAACGGGCACGCCGGGAGGTTGAAGCTTTCTTT. Looking up the rest from reference TRBV11-2 and TRBJ1-1 gives the full variable domain: EAGVAQSPRYKIIEKRQSVAFWCNPISGHATLYWYQQILGQGPKLLIQFQNNGVVDDSQLPKDRFSAERLKGVDSTLKIQPAKLEDSAVYLCASSIKRARREVEAFFGQGTRLTVV.

V is TRBV7-2 and J is TRBJ2-1; perhaps D is TRBD1 or TRBD2 (5 bases each). Germline V CDR1 and CDR2: SGHTA, FQGNSA. This CDR3 comprises 15 residues. V was cut by 5 bases and J by 9 bases, with 20 bases left in between. Here the CDR3 DNA reads TGTGCCAGCAGCCAATCAGGGAGTGGGATCGGTGAGCAGTTCTTC. Its protein product is CASSQSGSGIGEQFF.

This chain connects TRBV28 to TRBJ2-1; weak D call: TRBD1 (6 bases). Germline V gives CDR1 MDHEN, CDR2 SYDVKM. V lost 7 bases and J 3 bases, leaving 13 bases between the germline ends. The CDR3 runs 14 residues. CDR3 nucleotides: TGTGCCAGCACCATTACAGGGTTCTACAATGAGCAGTTCTTC. Its translation: CASTITGFYNEQFF. Variable domain in full (rest from reference TRBV28 and TRBJ2-1): DVKVTQSSRYLVKRTGEKVFLECVQDMDHENMFWYRQDPGLGLRLIYFSYDVKMKEKGDIPEGYSVSREKKERFSLILESASTNQTSMYLCASTITGFYNEQFFGPGTRLTVL.

This clone was seen just once. The CDR3 DNA reads as TGTGCCAGCAGTGCAGACAGGGGAGGGTCAGAGACCCAGTACTTC. Its translation is CASSADRGGSETQYF. The chain couples TRBV11-2 to TRBJ2-5; D may be TRBD1 (8 bases). Germline values: CDR1 SGHAT, CDR2 FQNNGV. Between the trimmed V and J ends, which lost 6 bases and 4 bases, there was a span of 18 bases. The CDR3 loop spans 15 amino acids.

CDR3 loop: CAISEFAAGEIYGYTF. The CDR3 DNA reads as TGTGCCATCAGTGAGTTTGCCGCCGGAGAAATCTATGGCTACACCTTC. This chain joins TRBV10-3 and TRBJ1-2; D is undetermined. The germline V gene encodes CDR1 ENHRY and CDR2 SYGVKD. The CDR3 loop spans 16 amino acids. V dropped 1 base and J dropped 4 bases, with 16 bases sitting between them.

The J gene is TRBJ1-6, the V gene TRBV5-4; no reliable D call. CDR1 is SGHNT, CDR2 YYREEE, per germline (reference sequence). Trimming shortened V by 0 bases and J by 9 bases, and 19 bases separated the two germline ends. The CDR3 runs to 17 residues. CDR3 amino acids: CASSLVLATRRVSPLHF. The DNA for the CDR3 is TGTGCCAGCAGCTTGGTTTTGGCGACCAGGCGGGTTTCACCCCTCCACTTT.

CDR3 in DNA: TGTGCCAGCAGGGCCCCGACAGGCAGGAACACTGAAGCTTTCTTT. Translating it yields CASRAPTGRNTEAFF. The chain is built from TRBV28 and TRBJ1-1; tentatively, D is TRBD1 (6 bases). Germline values: CDR1 MDHEN, CDR2 SYDVKM. V gave up 6 bases and J gave up 1 base, with 15 bases separating them. There are 15 residues in the CDR3.

V usage is TRBV6-1 and J usage is TRBJ2-5; no clear D. Trimming left V 3 bases short and J 5 bases short, with 10 bases between. Per the germline V gene, CDR1 is MNHNS and CDR2 is SASEGT. This CDR3 has 13 residues. CDR3 in DNA: TGTGCCAGCAGTGATCGGATGGAGGAGACCCAGTACTTC. Protein product: CASSDRMEETQYF.

This clone was recorded once. The genes are TRBV5-6 and TRBJ1-1; tentative D call: TRBD1 (5 bases). Trimming removed 6 bases from V and 7 bases from J, with 19 bases in between. CDR1 SGHDT and CDR2 YYEEEE come from the germline V gene. The CDR3 is 14 amino acids. CDR3 sequence (DNA): TGTGCCAGCACCCCTGGGGCTGGGAGGGATGAAGCTTTCTTT. This translates into CASTPGAGRDEAFF. The full variable domain, in which reference TRBV5-6 and TRBJ1-1 provide the parts outside the CDR3, is DAGVTQSPTHLIKTRGQQVTLRCSPKSGHDTVSWYQQALGQGPQFIFQYYEEEERQRGNFPDRFSGHQFPNYSSELNVNALLLGDSALYLCASTPGAGRDEAFFGQGTRLTVV.

This clone was picked up one time. The V and J genes are TRBV15 and TRBJ1-2, with D perhaps TRBD1 (6 bases). CDR1 is LNHNV and CDR2 is YYDKDF in the germline V gene (reference sequence). This CDR3 is built from 18 residues. The ends were cut back, 3 bases at V and 6 bases at J, with 26 bases in the middle. The DNA of the CDR3 is TGTGCCACCAGCAGCTCGCGTAGTCACAGGGTCGCCCAAGATGGCTACACCTTC. Protein sequence: CATSSSRSHRVAQDGYTF.

The chain joins TRBV7-2 to TRBJ1-3; D call uncertain. Germline-derived CDR1 and CDR2 are SGHTA and FQGNSA. V was clipped by 1 base and J by 0 bases, with 10 bases between them. The CDR3 has 16 amino acids. The CDR3 region has the DNA TGTGCCAGCAGCTTAGAGGCGACGTACTCTGGAAACACCATATATTTT. Translating gives CASSLEATYSGNTIYF. The whole variable domain, filled in from reference TRBV7-2 and TRBJ1-3, reads GAGVSQSPSNKVTEKGKDVELRCDPISGHTALYWYRQSLGQGLEFLIYFQGNSAPDKSGLPSDRFSAERTGGSVSTLTIQRTQQEDSAVYLCASSLEATYSGNTIYFGEGSWLTVV.

The rearrangement uses TRBV6-1 and TRBJ2-1; D perhaps matches TRBD1 (5 bases). The V gene's germline CDR1 is MNHNS and CDR2 SASEGT. Trimming pared 2 bases from V and 6 bases from J, leaving 8 bases between. The CDR3 loop spans 13 amino acids. Here the CDR3 reads CASSERRVNEQFF. CDR3 DNA sequence: TGTGCCAGCAGTGAACGCAGGGTCAATGAGCAGTTCTTC.

The chain carries TRBV14 and TRBJ2-1; 9 bases agree with TRBD2. CDR1 is SGHDN, CDR2 FVKESK, per germline. V lost 0 bases and J lost 5; bases outside the gene matches: 5. CDR3 length equals 16 residues. CDR3 sequence (DNA): TGTGCCAGCAGCCAAGATAGCGGGGGATACAACAATGAGCAGTTCTTC. Translation: CASSQDSGGYNNEQFF.

The rearrangement links TRBV19 to TRBJ1-6; TRBD1 agrees at 7 bases. Germline assignment: CDR1 LNHDA and CDR2 SQIVND (reference sequence). The CDR3 spans 15 residues. Trimming at V came to 3 bases and at J to 7 bases, leaving 6 bases not matched to a gene. Here the CDR3 reads CASSMGGGGNSPLHF. Here the CDR3 DNA reads TGTGCCAGTAGTATGGGAGGGGGCGGCAATTCACCCCTCCACTTT.

J is TRBJ2-7 and V is TRBV6-5; perhaps D is TRBD1 or TRBD2 (5 bases each). From germline, CDR1 is MNHEY and CDR2 SVGAGI. V gave up 5 bases and J gave up 3 bases, with 11 bases separating them. The CDR3 totals 13 residues. The CDR3 loop is CASSRERGYEQYF. The CDR3 DNA reads as TGTGCCAGCAGTCGAGAGAGGGGCTACGAGCAGTACTTC.